The 21 T cell receptor beta chains presented below share a single source sample, sequenced in a study of blood T cell repertoires in COVID-19 (dated by TCRdb to 2018 to 2020). The protocol used for the library was the immunoSEQ multiplex PCR assay. TCRdb retrieved this table from immuneACCESS and kept in-frame rearrangements only. Not all clones are present; in checked studies, unresolved V genes account for under half, and no reason is known for the remainder. The sample table shows roughly 91,000 clones, and 76% are seen once. The leading ten clones occupy about 7% of the sample. The sample was peripheral blood. The origin of the receptors is a man aged 70-80 years with acute or convalescent COVID-19.

This clone has just one count. The genes are TRBV5-1 and TRBJ1-1; D remains ambiguous. V was trimmed by 5 bases and J by 3 bases, leaving 11 bases between them. The CDR3 covers 13 residues. From germline, CDR1 is SGHRS and CDR2 YFSETQ. CDR3 sequence (DNA): TGCGCCAGCAGGGCTGGGAGGGACACTGAAGCTTTCTTT. This codes for CASRAGRDTEAFF.

V usage is TRBV7-2 and J usage is TRBJ2-5; 10 positions match TRBD2. V trimming: 1 base; J trimming: 4 bases; junction bases outside the gene matches: 6. The CDR3 has 16 amino acids. Germline V gene lookup returns CDR1 SGHTA and CDR2 FQGNSA. DNA of the CDR3: TGTGCCAGCAGCTTAGAGTCCCTAGCGGGGGCAGAGACCCAGTACTTC. This codes for CASSLESLAGAETQYF.

With respect to this clone: Additional DNA sequences in this sample encode the identical CDR3. The CDR3 here is CASSRTGGTEAFF. The CDR3 nucleotides read TGTGCCAGTAGCAGGACAGGGGGCACTGAAGCTTTCTTT. The chain links TRBV19 to TRBJ1-1, with 10 bases lining up with TRBD1. Trimming took 6 bases from V and 4 from J; bases not matched to a gene: 2. The V gene's germline CDR1 is LNHDA and CDR2 SQIVND (reference sequence). The CDR3 loop spans 13 amino acids.

The genes are TRBV18 and TRBJ2-1; tentatively, D is TRBD1 (6 bases). The CDR3 has 15 amino acids. The V gene's germline CDR1 is KGHSH and CDR2 LQKENI. The ends were cut back, 3 bases at V and 7 bases at J, with 16 bases in the middle. The CDR3 DNA sequence: TGTGCCAGCTCACCCAATCAGGGGATGGGTAATGAGCAGTTCTTC. Amino acids: CASSPNQGMGNEQFF.

The chain couples TRBV5-6 to TRBJ2-5, with 9 bases lining up with TRBD1. CDR1 and CDR2 from the germline V gene are SGHDT and YYEEEE. With 3 bases clipped from V and 2 bases from J, the junction kept 2 bases outside the gene matches. This CDR3 spans 14 amino acids. The CDR3 is CASSWDRAQETQYF. The CDR3 coding sequence is TGTGCCAGCAGCTGGGACAGGGCGCAAGAGACCCAGTACTTC.

The chain employs TRBV5-1 and TRBJ1-5; no firm D call. Germline V lookup: CDR1 SGHRS, CDR2 YFSETQ. V was pared by 5 bases and J by 0 bases, with 9 bases between. CDR3 length: 14 amino acids. The CDR3 is CASRRYYSNQPQHF. DNA of the CDR3: TGCGCCAGCAGGAGGTATTATAGCAATCAGCCCCAGCATTTT.

This clone was seen only once. The chain couples TRBV6-5 to TRBJ1-1; no firm D call. Trimming stripped 11 bases from V and 8 bases from J, with 15 bases between. The CDR3 covers 11 residues. Germline assignment: CDR1 MNHEY and CDR2 SVGAGI. The CDR3 spells CACLRGAEAFF. CDR3 DNA: TGTGCCTGCCTCAGAGGCGCGGAAGCTTTCTTT.

The rearrangement links TRBV7-3 to TRBJ1-2; 9 nucleotides agree with TRBD1. The V gene's germline CDR1 is SGHTA and CDR2 FQGTGA. V was pared by 5 bases and J by 6 bases, with 7 bases of the junction left unmatched. The CDR3 is 14 amino acids. The chain's CDR3 is CASSPGTGPNGYTF. The CDR3, as DNA: TGTGCCAGCAGCCCTGGGACAGGGCCCAATGGCTACACCTTC.

V and J are TRBV27 and TRBJ1-2; D is possibly TRBD1 (6 bases). This CDR3 comprises 14 residues. Germline CDR1 is MNHEY and CDR2 is SMNVEV (reference sequence). The ends were cut back, 6 bases at V and 10 bases at J, with 21 bases in the middle. The CDR3 is CASSRQALDNVYTF. CDR3 DNA sequence: TGTGCCAGCAGCCGACAGGCGCTCGATAATGTCTACACCTTC.

The CDR3 here is CASSTGQGRETQYF. The CDR3 coding sequence is TGCGCCAGCAGCACGGGACAGGGGAGAGAGACCCAGTACTTC. The genes are TRBV5-1 and TRBJ2-5; 10 bases are shared with TRBD1. Germline CDR1 and CDR2: SGHRS and YFSETQ. This CDR3 comprises 14 residues. With V trimmed by 4 bases and J by 4 bases, 4 bases remained unmatched.

The gene calls are TRBV6-2 or TRBV6-3 and TRBJ2-2; D perhaps matches TRBD2 (5 bases). Germline lookup yields CDR1 MNHEY and CDR2 SVGEGT. Trimming pared 4 bases from V and 8 bases from J, leaving 8 bases between. The CDR3 spans 12 residues. The CDR3 reads CASSFTGGELFF. The CDR3 bases are TGTGCCAGCAGTTTCACGGGAGGGGAGCTGTTTTTT.

V gene TRBV7-6 combines with J gene TRBJ2-3, with TRBD2 as a possible D gene (6 bases). Trimming left V 1 base short and J 0 bases short, with 14 bases between. The germline V gene encodes CDR1 SGHVS and CDR2 FNYEAQ. The CDR3 consists of 17 residues. The CDR3: CASSLVGWGTSTDTQYF. As DNA, the CDR3 is TGTGCCAGCAGCTTAGTGGGATGGGGGACTAGCACAGATACGCAGTATTTT.

The chain uses TRBV30 and TRBJ1-2; a possible D gene is TRBD1 (5 bases). CDR3 length: 14 residues. Germline V gene data show CDR1 as GTSNPN and CDR2 as SVGIG (reference sequence). V was pared by 7 bases and J by 0 bases, with 15 bases between. CDR3 region: CALRRDFANYGYTF. CDR3 DNA sequence: TGTGCCTTACGCCGGGACTTCGCTAACTATGGCTACACCTTC.

The rearrangement uses TRBV6-5 and TRBJ2-6; 7 nucleotides agree with TRBD1. Unmatched junction bases numbered 2, after V lost 5 bases and J lost 1 base. The germline gives CDR1 MNHEY, CDR2 SVGAGI. CDR3 size: 15 residues. CDR3 sequence (DNA): TGTGCCAGCAGTACAGGGGTATCTGGGGCCAACGTCCTGACTTTC. It encodes CASSTGVSGANVLTF.

The CDR3 DNA sequence: TGTGCCAGCAGCTTATTCGGGACAGGGGGATACAATGAGCAGTTCTTC. Its protein product is CASSLFGTGGYNEQFF. The chain employs TRBV7-3 and TRBJ2-1; 11 nucleotides line up with TRBD1. V was clipped by 2 bases and J by 4 bases; unmatched bases: 4. There are 16 residues in the CDR3. The germline gives CDR1 SGHTA, CDR2 FQGTGA.

This clone appeared a single time. The chain combines TRBV6-5 with TRBJ2-7; 9 nucleotides match TRBD1. V dropped 6 bases and J dropped 2; count of bases not matched to a gene: 8. CDR3 length: 15 residues. The germline CDR1 and CDR2 sequences are MNHEY and SVGAGI. The CDR3 protein is CASSAGQGTTYEQYV. The CDR3 DNA sequence: TGTGCCAGCAGCGCGGGACAGGGTACCACCTACGAGCAGTACGTC.

The chain employs TRBV5-5 and TRBJ1-3; D perhaps matches TRBD1 (6 bases). The ends were cut back, 1 base at V and 2 bases at J, with 10 bases in the middle. The CDR3 length is 15 residues. The germline gives CDR1 SGHKS, CDR2 YYEKEE (reference sequence). CDR3 in DNA: TGTGCCAGCAGCTTGCTGGGGGCTGCTGGAAACACCATATATTTT. Its protein product is CASSLLGAAGNTIYF.

The CDR3 is CASSFRGIVGATEAFF. The CDR3 nucleotides read TGTGCCAGCAGCTTTCGAGGGATAGTGGGGGCCACTGAAGCTTTCTTT. The rearrangement links TRBV7-8 to TRBJ1-1; possible D gene TRBD1, 6 bases. The CDR3 loop spans 16 amino acids. The germline CDR1 and CDR2 sequences are SGHVS and FQNEAQ. Between the trimmed V and J ends, which lost 3 bases and 4 bases, there was a span of 18 bases.

V and J are TRBV9 and TRBJ2-3; 7 nucleotides match TRBD1. Trimming took 4 bases from V and 8 from J; bases not matched to a gene: 19. Per germline, CDR1 SGDLS and CDR2 YYNGEE. CDR3 length: 17 amino acids. The CDR3 coding sequence is TGTGCCAGCAGCCCCTCCGCGACAGGGAAGCTAAGGGGTACGCAGTATTTT. This translates into CASSPSATGKLRGTQYF.

The chain recombines TRBV27 with TRBJ2-7, with D perhaps matching TRBD2 (6 bases). The germline V and J ends were trimmed by 5 bases and 4 bases, with 15 bases remaining between them. Looked up from germline, CDR1 is MNHEY and CDR2 is SMNVEV (reference sequence). This CDR3 spans 14 amino acids. The CDR3 region is CASSQHGGPYEQYV. In DNA form, the CDR3 reads TGTGCCAGCAGTCAACACGGAGGGCCTTACGAGCAGTACGTC.

V gene TRBV18 combines with J gene TRBJ2-3; D unresolved. V dropped 3 bases and J dropped 2 bases, with 9 bases sitting between them. Per the germline V gene, CDR1 is KGHSH and CDR2 is LQKENI. The CDR3 spans 14 residues. The CDR3 DNA reads TGTGCCAGCTCACCCCCCGGGTCCACAGATACGCAGTATTTT. It specifies CASSPPGSTDTQYF.